What follows are 19 T cell receptor beta chains derived from one specimen sequenced in a study of shared clonotypes between healthy human individuals. Sequencing was performed with immunoSEQ multiplex PCR; in TCRdb, only in-frame clones are kept and a portion is missing. The sample lists around 2.3 million clones, almost 96% occurring once. Sample: naive CD4+ T cells sorted from blood. Subset described: CD45RA+ positively selected. All receptors come from a young man in good health.

On this clone itself: Distinct nucleotide sequences in the sample also encode this CDR3. The chain carries TRBV6-5 and TRBJ1-6, with a tentative D call TRBD1 (5 bases). CDR3 size: 15 residues. V gave up 0 bases and J gave up 3 bases, with 6 bases separating them. Germline lookup yields CDR1 MNHEY and CDR2 SVGAGI. The CDR3 loop reads CASSYSQGYNSPLHF. CDR3 bases: TGTGCCAGCAGTTACTCCCAGGGCTATAATTCACCCCTCCACTTT.

The V gene is TRBV6-6, the J gene TRBJ1-2, with 7 bases aligning to TRBD1. This CDR3 spans 15 amino acids. Germline V gene lookup returns CDR1 MNHNY and CDR2 SVGAGI (reference sequence). The junction had 7 bases not matched to a gene; V was cut back by 2 bases and J by 4 bases. For the CDR3, the DNA is TGTGCCAGCAGTTACAGCCAGACAGGGCCCTATGGCTACACCTTC. This translates into CASSYSQTGPYGYTF.

The DNA for the CDR3 is TGTGCCAGCAGTTTATCTCCGGGTAATTCACCCCTCCACTTT. This translates into CASSLSPGNSPLHF. The chain has TRBV27 and TRBJ1-6; D call uncertain. Germline CDR1 is MNHEY and CDR2 is SMNVEV (reference sequence). V was pared by 0 bases and J by 6 bases, with 6 bases between. The CDR3 has 14 residues.

DNA of the CDR3: TGTGCCAGCAGCTTTCTTTCTCCGGGGGCATTGGCGAACACCGGGGAGCTGTTTTTT. It specifies CASSFLSPGALANTGELFF. The chain has TRBV5-6 and TRBJ2-2; D may correspond to TRBD1 or TRBD2 (6 bases each). CDR1 is SGHDT, CDR2 YYEEEE, per germline. V was clipped by 2 bases and J by 0 bases, with 20 bases between them. CDR3 length equals 19 residues.

This chain uses TRBV18 with TRBJ1-1; 7 bases agree with TRBD1. With V trimmed by 6 bases and J by 3 bases, 7 bases remained unmatched. Germline CDR1 is KGHSH and CDR2 is LQKENI. The CDR3 runs to 14 residues. DNA for the CDR3: TGTGCCAGCTCGTCAAATCAGGGGGACACTGAAGCTTTCTTT. It yields the protein CASSSNQGDTEAFF.

Concerning this clone: Other DNA sequences in this sample translate to the same CDR3. The chain combines TRBV7-8 with TRBJ2-1; the D is unclear. The V end was cut by 1 base, the J end by 0 bases, with 7 bases between. The CDR3 has 15 amino acids. Germline V CDR1 and CDR2: SGHVS, FQNEAQ. The CDR3 DNA sequence: TGTGCCAGCAGCTTAGATGGTAGCTCCTACAATGAGCAGTTCTTC. Protein: CASSLDGSSYNEQFF.

The chain links TRBV6-5 to TRBJ2-3; 8 bases agree with TRBD1. Germline trimming cut 7 bases from V and 2 bases from J; bases unmatched to any gene: 8. This CDR3 region has 15 residues. The germline gives CDR1 MNHEY, CDR2 SVGAGI. The CDR3 protein is CASTRGTGNTDTQYF. DNA for the CDR3: TGTGCCAGCACCCGAGGGACAGGAAACACAGATACGCAGTATTTT.

The chain couples TRBV5-1 to TRBJ2-4; D remains unclear. The CDR3 has 14 residues. Germline CDR1 SGHRS, CDR2 YFSETQ. Trimming removed 4 bases from V and 6 bases from J, with 14 bases in between. The CDR3 bases are TGCGCCAGCAGCGTGACTGGCTCGGGAAACATTCAGTACTTC. It codes for CASSVTGSGNIQYF.

The rearrangement joins TRBV7-9 to TRBJ1-5; a weak D match, TRBD1 (6 bases). Germline CDR1 reads SEHNR; CDR2 reads FQNEAQ (reference sequence). Trimming left V 5 bases short and J 3 bases short, with 8 bases between. The CDR3 is made up of 13 amino acids. CDR3 loop: CASSRQANQPQHF. DNA of the CDR3: TGTGCCAGCAGCCGACAGGCCAATCAGCCCCAGCATTTT.

V usage is TRBV15 and J usage is TRBJ2-2; 10 positions match TRBD2. The V gene end was trimmed by 4 bases and the J gene end by 8 bases; junction bases not matched to a gene: 7. CDR1 is LNHNV and CDR2 is YYDKDF in the germline V gene (reference sequence). The CDR3 extends over 15 amino acids. The CDR3 DNA reads TGTGCCACCAGCAAGTCTAGCGGGAGTGTAGGGGAGCTGTTTTTT. It translates to CATSKSSGSVGELFF.

The chain combines TRBV30 with TRBJ1-4, with D unclear. Trimming removed 4 bases from V and 7 bases from J, with 16 bases in between. Per germline, CDR1 GTSNPN and CDR2 SVGIG (reference sequence). The CDR3 runs 14 residues. The CDR3 reads CAWTTGNSGEKLFF. The CDR3 region has the DNA TGTGCCTGGACTACGGGGAACTCGGGTGAAAAACTGTTTTTT.

V usage is TRBV5-1 and J usage is TRBJ2-1; perhaps TRBD2 as D (6 bases). The CDR3 is made up of 16 amino acids. The ends were cut back, 0 bases at V and 5 bases at J, with 15 bases in the middle. In germline, CDR1 is SGHRS, CDR2 YFSETQ. The CDR3 DNA follows: TGCGCCAGCAGCTTGGCCTGGGGGGAACGCCACAATGAGCAGTTCTTC. Protein: CASSLAWGERHNEQFF.

The chain has TRBV6-6 and TRBJ2-7; a weak D match, TRBD2 (5 bases). Germline V gives CDR1 MNHNY, CDR2 SVGAGI (reference sequence). Trimming removed 2 bases at V and 7 bases at J, with 15 bases between. This CDR3 has 14 amino acids. In nucleotides, the CDR3 is TGTGCCAGCAGTTACCGGACTTCCTTTGGAGAGCAGTACTTC. This encodes CASSYRTSFGEQYF.

Here the CDR3 DNA reads TGTGCCAGTAGTATGGGGACATACTCTGGAAACACCATATATTTT. This gives the protein CASSMGTYSGNTIYF. The rearrangement links TRBV19 to TRBJ1-3, with D maybe TRBD1 (6 bases). CDR1 LNHDA and CDR2 SQIVND come from the germline V gene (reference sequence). The CDR3 spans 15 residues. Trimming took off 3 bases at V and 0 bases at J, with 9 bases between the two ends.

CDR3 sequence: CASSLGGGRVASPLHF. The CDR3 coding sequence is TGTGCCAGCAGCTTGGGTGGGGGCAGGGTGGCATCACCCCTCCACTTT. The chain recombines TRBV5-4 with TRBJ1-6, with a possible D match to TRBD1 (6 bases). The length of the CDR3 is 16 residues. V was cut by 0 bases and J by 10 bases, with 17 bases left in between. Looked up from germline, CDR1 is SGHNT and CDR2 is YYREEE (reference sequence). The full variable domain, completed using reference TRBV5-4 and TRBJ1-6, is ETGVTQSPTHLIKTRGQQVTLRCSSQSGHNTVSWYQQALGQGPQFIFQYYREEENGRGNFPPRFSGLQFPNYSSELNVNALELDDSALYLCASSLGGGRVASPLHFGNGTRLTVT.

With respect to this clone: Other DNA sequences of this sample code for an identical CDR3. The V call is TRBV2, the J call TRBJ1-3; D is ambiguous. V lost 1 base to trimming and J lost 5 bases, with 0 bases between them. CDR1 and CDR2 from the germline V gene are SNHLY and FYNNEI. This CDR3 is built from 11 residues. The CDR3 region is CASSEGNTIYF. CDR3 DNA sequence: TGTGCCAGCAGTGAAGGAAACACCATATATTTT.

The chain couples TRBV5-1 to TRBJ2-3, with TRBD2 as a possible D gene (6 bases). The germline V gene encodes CDR1 SGHRS and CDR2 YFSETQ. CDR3 length: 13 residues. Trimming removed 9 bases from V and 1 base from J, with 12 bases in between. This CDR3 reads CATNSGGTDTQYF. The CDR3 DNA is TGCGCCACCAACTCGGGGGGCACAGATACGCAGTATTTT.

As for this clone: This same CDR3 is encoded by further DNA sequences in the sample. This chain uses TRBV6-5 with TRBJ2-7; D is uncertain. The length of the CDR3 is 14 residues. V dropped 0 bases and J dropped 0 bases, with 6 bases sitting between them. The germline CDR1 and CDR2 sequences are MNHEY and SVGAGI. CDR3 DNA: TGTGCCAGCAGTTACTCAAGGAGCTCCTACGAGCAGTACTTC. Its translation: CASSYSRSSYEQYF.

The chain uses TRBV4-3 and TRBJ2-1; D not certain. Germline CDR1 reads LGHNA; CDR2 reads YSLEER. The CDR3 contains 14 residues. The ends were cut back, 0 bases at V and 4 bases at J, with 7 bases in the middle. The CDR3 loop reads CASSQDYSYNEQFF. CDR3 DNA: TGCGCCAGCAGCCAAGATTACTCTTACAATGAGCAGTTCTTC.